The 27 T cell receptor beta chains given below trace back to one sample, sequenced in a study of chemoradiotherapy in HPV16-positive cancers. Method: immunoSEQ multiplex PCR; TCRdb's copy keeps in-frame clones and lacks some. Of fewer than 25,000 clones in the sample, just under 75% were seen once. Sampling was conducted from a patient who underwent chemoradiotherapy. The receptor set was obtained from a human donor with HPV-associated anogenital cancer.

The chain couples TRBV15 to TRBJ2-5; 10 positions agree with TRBD1. Germline V gene data show CDR1 as LNHNV and CDR2 as YYDKDF (reference sequence). With V trimmed by 3 bases and J by 5 bases, 6 bases remained unmatched. The CDR3 loop spans 15 amino acids. Written as DNA, the CDR3 is TGTGCCACCAGCAGGTCCGGGACAGGGGATGAGACCCAGTACTTC. Its protein product is CATSRSGTGDETQYF. The complete variable domain, with remaining parts taken from reference TRBV15 and TRBJ2-5, reads DAMVIQNPRYQVTQFGKPVTLSCSQTLNHNVMYWYQQKSSQAPKLLFHYYDKDFNNEADTPDNFQSRRPNTSFCFLDIRSPGLGDTAMYLCATSRSGTGDETQYFGPGTRLLVL.

The DNA for the CDR3 is TGTGCCAGCAGCTGGGGACAGGGCACCGGGGAGCTGTTTTTT. Protein: CASSWGQGTGELFF. The rearrangement links TRBV5-5 to TRBJ2-2, with 9 bases that match TRBD1. Germline CDR1 SGHKS, CDR2 YYEKEE (reference sequence). Trimming removed 3 bases from V and 4 bases from J; junction bases left unmatched: 1. The CDR3 spans 14 residues. The variable domain in full, with the rest retrieved from reference TRBV5-5 and TRBJ2-2, is DAGVTQSPTHLIKTRGQQVTLRCSPISGHKSVSWYQQVLGQGPQFIFQYYEKEERGRGNFPDRFSARQFPNYSSELNVNALLLGDSALYLCASSWGQGTGELFFGEGSRLTVL.

V usage is TRBV30 and J usage is TRBJ2-1; 10 nucleotides agree with TRBD2. From germline, CDR1 is GTSNPN and CDR2 SVGIG (reference sequence). The CDR3 is 14 amino acids. Trimming removed 1 base from V and 4 bases from J; junction bases left unmatched: 1. The DNA for the CDR3 is TGTGCCTGGAGTGCTAGCGGGGGATACAATGAGCAGTTCTTC. Amino acid sequence: CAWSASGGYNEQFF. Full variable domain (rest looked up from reference TRBV30 and TRBJ2-1): SQTIHQWPATLVQPVGSPLSLECTVEGTSNPNLYWYRQAAGRGLQLLFYSVGIGQISSEVPQNLSASRPQDRQFILSSKKLLLSDSGFYLCAWSASGGYNEQFFGPGTRLTVL.

This chain links TRBV28 with TRBJ2-1; 9 bases align to TRBD1. CDR1 is MDHEN, CDR2 SYDVKM, per germline. This CDR3 comprises 15 residues. The V segment lost 6 bases and the J segment 4 bases; nucleotides outside the gene matches: 7. The CDR3 loop reads CASSPSGQGYNEQFF. DNA for the CDR3: TGTGCCAGCAGCCCCTCGGGACAGGGTTACAATGAGCAGTTCTTC.

This clone was counted only a few times. The chain has TRBV2 and TRBJ1-5; the match to TRBD1 covers 8 bases. V was clipped by 1 base and J by 4 bases; unmatched bases: 3. Germline lookup yields CDR1 SNHLY and CDR2 FYNNEI. This CDR3 contains 15 residues. CDR3 amino acids: CASSEEGTGNQPQHF. In DNA form, the CDR3 reads TGTGCCAGCAGTGAAGAAGGGACAGGTAATCAGCCCCAGCATTTT. The full variable domain, rest sourced from reference TRBV2 and TRBJ1-5, is EPEVTQTPSHQVTQMGQEVILRCVPISNHLYFYWYRQILGQKVEFLVSFYNNEISEKSEIFDDQFSVERPDGSNFTLKIRSTKLEDSAMYFCASSEEGTGNQPQHFGDGTRLSIL.

This chain uses TRBV14 with TRBJ2-1; 7 bases match TRBD2. The CDR3 is 15 residues long. V lost 3 bases, J lost 4 bases, and 6 bases stayed unmatched. From germline, CDR1 is SGHDN and CDR2 FVKESK. CDR3 nucleotides: TGTGCCAGCAGCCAGCTTCAGGGAGGGTACAATGAGCAGTTCTTC. Protein sequence: CASSQLQGGYNEQFF. The full variable domain, completed using reference TRBV14 and TRBJ2-1, is EAGVTQFPSHSVIEKGQTVTLRCDPISGHDNLYWYRRVMGKEIKFLLHFVKESKQDESGMPNNRFLAERTGGTYSTLKVQPAELEDSGVYFCASSQLQGGYNEQFFGPGTRLTVL.

On this clone itself: In the same sample, other DNA sequences code for this CDR3. V is TRBV19 and J is TRBJ1-5; the match to TRBD1 covers 8 bases. Germline assignment: CDR1 LNHDA and CDR2 SQIVND (reference sequence). V was clipped by 3 bases and J by 2 bases; unmatched bases: 3. The CDR3 length is 15 residues. The CDR3, as DNA: TGTGCCAGTAGTATTGACAGGGGAGGCAATCAGCCCCAGCATTTT. It translates to CASSIDRGGNQPQHF.

This CDR3 is CSVLGPFREQYF. CDR3 sequence (DNA): TGCAGCGTTTTAGGCCCCTTCAGGGAGCAGTACTTC. The chain is built from TRBV29-1 and TRBJ2-7; D is unclear. The CDR3 loop spans 12 amino acids. Trimming shortened V by 5 bases and J by 7 bases, and 15 bases separated the two germline ends. Germline CDR1 SQVTM, CDR2 ANQGSEA.

J is TRBJ1-5 and V is TRBV6-5; no clear D gene. Per the germline V gene, CDR1 is MNHEY and CDR2 is SVGAGI. CDR3 length: 14 amino acids. V lost 5 bases, J lost 7 bases, and 15 bases lay in between. The CDR3 is CASSPTSADQPQHF. Written as DNA, the CDR3 is TGTGCCAGCAGTCCGACGTCGGCTGACCAGCCCCAGCATTTT.

V gene TRBV27 combines with J gene TRBJ1-4; tentative D call: TRBD1 (5 bases). The CDR3 is 16 amino acids. Germline CDR1 is MNHEY and CDR2 is SMNVEV (reference sequence). Between the trimmed V and J ends, which lost 5 bases and 7 bases, there was a span of 20 bases. For the CDR3, the DNA is TGTGCCAGCAGTCCTTATCCGGGATCCGGGGGTGAAAAACTGTTTTTT. This gives the protein CASSPYPGSGGEKLFF.

This chain links TRBV28 with TRBJ2-5, with 9 bases aligning to TRBD2. This CDR3 comprises 12 residues. Germline CDR1 and CDR2: MDHEN and SYDVKM. J lost 2 bases, V lost 9 bases, and 1 base had no gene match. DNA of the CDR3: TGTGCCAGTGCGGGGGGGCAAGAGACCCAGTACTTC. As protein: CASAGGQETQYF.

This chain joins TRBV7-8 and TRBJ1-6; 9 bases align to TRBD1. The ends lost 7 bases at V and 9 bases at J; junction bases unmatched: 13. Per germline, CDR1 SGHVS and CDR2 FQNEAQ. The length of the CDR3 is 16 residues. Written as DNA, the CDR3 is TGTGCCAGCACCCTAGCCACGGGACAGGGCCGTTCACCCCTCCACTTT. Translating gives CASTLATGQGRSPLHF. Together with reference TRBV7-8 and TRBJ1-6, the CDR3 gives the full variable domain: GAGVSQSPRYKVAKRGQDVALRCDPISGHVSLFWYQQALGQGPEFLTYFQNEAQLDKSGLPSDRFFAERPEGSVSTLKIQRTQQEDSAVYLCASTLATGQGRSPLHFGNGTRLTVT.

The chain recombines TRBV4-3 with TRBJ2-7; D is unclear. CDR3 length equals 13 residues. Per the germline V gene, CDR1 is LGHNA and CDR2 is YSLEER. The germline V and J ends were trimmed by 4 bases and 2 bases, with 9 bases remaining between them. In nucleotides, the CDR3 is TGCGCCAGCAGCCTCCAACGGGCCTACGAGCAGTACTTC. Its translation: CASSLQRAYEQYF.

This chain links TRBV27 with TRBJ1-5; perhaps TRBD1 as D (5 bases). In germline, CDR1 is MNHEY, CDR2 SMNVEV (reference sequence). CDR3 length equals 15 residues. Trimming shortened V by 6 bases and J by 2 bases, and 14 bases separated the two germline ends. The CDR3 bases are TGTGCCAGCAGCGAACGGAGAGGGGGCAATCAGCCCCAGCATTTT. Translated, it gives CASSERRGGNQPQHF.

CDR3 amino acids: CASSLSVANYGYTF. The CDR3 nucleotides are TGTGCCAGCAGCCTATCAGTAGCTAACTATGGCTACACCTTC. The V and J genes are TRBV7-2 and TRBJ1-2; D not certain. The V end was cut by 5 bases, the J end by 0 bases, with 10 bases between. The CDR3 is 14 residues long. The germline CDR1 and CDR2 sequences are SGHTA and FQGNSA.

The V gene is TRBV5-1, the J gene TRBJ1-2; D gene unclear. CDR1 is SGHRS and CDR2 is YFSETQ in the germline V gene. V was cut by 0 bases and J by 5 bases, with 5 bases left in between. The CDR3 spans 12 residues. CDR3: CASSLDQYGYTF. In DNA, the CDR3 is TGCGCCAGCAGCTTGGATCAGTATGGCTACACCTTC.

The chain is built from TRBV28 and TRBJ1-2; D is unclear. The germline gives CDR1 MDHEN, CDR2 SYDVKM. V was trimmed by 11 bases and J by 4 bases, leaving 14 bases between them. This CDR3 comprises 12 residues. The chain's CDR3 is CALLRLPYGYTF. In DNA, the CDR3 is TGTGCCCTACTCCGACTCCCCTATGGCTACACCTTC.

CDR3 nucleotides: TGTGCCAGCTCACCAGTAAAGTTCCCAAGCCCAGATACGCAGTATTTT. This sequence encodes CASSPVKFPSPDTQYF. The chain uses TRBV18 and TRBJ2-3; D ambiguous. Looked up from germline, CDR1 is KGHSH and CDR2 is LQKENI. This CDR3 has 16 amino acids. Trimming removed 2 bases at V and 4 bases at J, with 16 bases between.

The gene calls are TRBV15 and TRBJ2-1, with D possibly matching TRBD2 (5 bases). The ends were cut back, 0 bases at V and 2 bases at J, with 11 bases in the middle. This CDR3 is 16 amino acids long. Germline V CDR1 and CDR2: LNHNV, YYDKDF (reference sequence). In DNA, the CDR3 is TGTGCCACCAGCAGAGATAGGACGGAGGCCTACAATGAGCAGTTCTTC. Its protein product is CATSRDRTEAYNEQFF.

This clone was counted a single time. The V gene is TRBV11-2, the J gene TRBJ2-3; no clear D. V shed 1 base and J shed 0 bases, with 14 bases lying between them. CDR3 size: 17 residues. In germline, CDR1 is SGHAT, CDR2 FQNNGV. The CDR3 region has the DNA TGTGCCAGCAGCTTAGGTAATGGCGGTACGAGCACAGATACGCAGTATTTT. Translation: CASSLGNGGTSTDTQYF.

This chain uses TRBV5-1 with TRBJ2-1; D possibly uses TRBD1 or TRBD2 (5 bases each). The CDR3 sequence is 13 residues long. V was pared by 1 base and J by 7 bases, with 9 bases between. Per germline, CDR1 SGHRS and CDR2 YFSETQ. CDR3 residues: CASSLRGGNEQFF. CDR3 DNA: TGCGCCAGCAGCTTGAGGGGCGGGAATGAGCAGTTCTTC.

The chain links TRBV11-3 to TRBJ1-4; 12 nucleotides match TRBD1. V gave up 5 bases and J gave up 8 bases; unmatched junction bases: 6. CDR1 and CDR2 from the germline V gene are SGHNT and YENEEA. The CDR3 length is 15 residues. The CDR3: CASSPGTGGKEKLFF. The CDR3 region has the DNA TGTGCCAGCAGCCCAGGGACAGGGGGCAAGGAAAAACTGTTTTTT.

V and J are TRBV28 and TRBJ1-6; 7 bases are a match to TRBD1. From germline, CDR1 is MDHEN and CDR2 SYDVKM. J lost 7 bases, V lost 6 bases, and 9 bases had no gene match. This CDR3 is 15 amino acids long. DNA for the CDR3: TGTGCCAGCAGACCCGAGACAGGGTGGAATTCACCCCTCCACTTT. It encodes CASRPETGWNSPLHF.

The rearrangement links TRBV7-2 to TRBJ1-1, with D perhaps matching TRBD1 (6 bases). Germline-derived CDR1 and CDR2 are SGHTA and FQGNSA. V lost 2 bases to trimming and J lost 1 base, with 11 bases between them. This CDR3 comprises 15 residues. CDR3: CASSLLFRGNTEAFF. DNA of the CDR3: TGTGCCAGCAGCTTATTATTCAGGGGGAACACTGAAGCTTTCTTT.

V gene TRBV7-9 combines with J gene TRBJ2-3; D assignment may be TRBD1 or TRBD2 (6 bases each). The length of the CDR3 is 13 residues. Germline lookup yields CDR1 SEHNR and CDR2 FQNEAQ (reference sequence). Trimming left V 11 bases short and J 2 bases short, with 14 bases between. The CDR3 coding sequence is TGTGCCGGCACCGGGGGCTCCACAGATACGCAGTATTTT. Translating gives CAGTGGSTDTQYF. The whole variable domain, filled in from reference TRBV7-9 and TRBJ2-3, reads DTGVSQNPRHKITKRGQNVTFRCDPISEHNRLYWYRQTLGQGPEFLTYFQNEAQLEKSRLLSDRFSAERPKGSFSTLEIQRTEQGDSAMYLCAGTGGSTDTQYFGPGTRLTVL.

The CDR3 reads CASRNRAPYTEAFF. The DNA of the CDR3 is TGTGCCAGCAGGAACAGGGCCCCCTACACTGAAGCTTTCTTT. V and J are TRBV6-5 and TRBJ1-1, with D tentatively TRBD1 (6 bases). The CDR3 spans 14 residues. The germline gives CDR1 MNHEY, CDR2 SVGAGI. The V gene lost 6 bases and the J gene lost 3 bases, with 14 bases spanning the gap.

The chain couples TRBV9 to TRBJ2-1, with 15 bases lining up with TRBD2. The CDR3 is made up of 19 amino acids. The germline gives CDR1 SGDLS, CDR2 YYNGEE. J lost 0 bases, V lost 4 bases, and 8 bases had no gene match. The CDR3 sequence is CASSLGLAGGISSYNEQFF. The CDR3 DNA reads as TGTGCCAGCAGCCTCGGACTAGCGGGAGGGATAAGCTCCTACAATGAGCAGTTCTTC.